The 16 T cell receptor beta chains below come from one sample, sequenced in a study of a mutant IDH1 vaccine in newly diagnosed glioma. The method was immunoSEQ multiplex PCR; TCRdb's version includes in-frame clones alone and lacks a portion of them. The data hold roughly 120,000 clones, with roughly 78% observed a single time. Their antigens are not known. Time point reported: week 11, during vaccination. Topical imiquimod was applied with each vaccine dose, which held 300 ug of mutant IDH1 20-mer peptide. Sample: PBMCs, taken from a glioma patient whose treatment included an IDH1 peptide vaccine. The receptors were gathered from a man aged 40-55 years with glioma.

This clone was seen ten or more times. The CDR3 region has the DNA TGCGCCAGCAGCCTACAGATGAACACCGGGGAGCTGTTTTTT. Translating gives CASSLQMNTGELFF. The chain has TRBV4-3 and TRBJ2-2; no firm D call. V was shortened by 4 bases and J by 1 base, with 7 bases between the two germline ends. This CDR3 region has 14 residues. Germline assignment: CDR1 LGHNA and CDR2 YSLEER.

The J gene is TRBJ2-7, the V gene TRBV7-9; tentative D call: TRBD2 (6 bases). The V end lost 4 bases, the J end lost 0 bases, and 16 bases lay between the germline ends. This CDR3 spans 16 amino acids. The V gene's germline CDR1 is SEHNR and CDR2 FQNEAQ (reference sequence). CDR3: CASSSPTRGYSYEQYF. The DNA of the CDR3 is TGTGCCAGCAGCTCTCCCACGCGGGGATACTCCTACGAGCAGTACTTC.

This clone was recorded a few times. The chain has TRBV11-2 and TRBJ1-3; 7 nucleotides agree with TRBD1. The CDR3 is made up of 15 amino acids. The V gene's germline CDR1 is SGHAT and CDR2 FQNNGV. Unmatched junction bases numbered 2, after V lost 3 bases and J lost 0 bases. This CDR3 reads CASSLDRFSGNTIYF. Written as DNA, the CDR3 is TGTGCCAGCAGCTTGGACAGGTTCTCTGGAAACACCATATATTTT. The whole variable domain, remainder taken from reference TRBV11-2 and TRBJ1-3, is EAGVAQSPRYKIIEKRQSVAFWCNPISGHATLYWYQQILGQGPKLLIQFQNNGVVDDSQLPKDRFSAERLKGVDSTLKIQPAKLEDSAVYLCASSLDRFSGNTIYFGEGSWLTVV.

The CDR3 sequence is CASRLEDQSKTWRYQETQYF. CDR3 coding DNA: TGTGCAAGTCGCTTAGAGGACCAATCTAAAACCTGGCGGTACCAAGAGACCCAGTACTTC. This chain joins TRBV12-2 and TRBJ2-5. TRBV12-2 is a pseudogene locus. There are 20 residues in the CDR3.

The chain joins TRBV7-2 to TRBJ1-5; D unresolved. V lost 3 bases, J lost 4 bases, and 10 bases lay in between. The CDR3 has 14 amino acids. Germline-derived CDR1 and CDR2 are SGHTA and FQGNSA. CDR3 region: CASSFRQTNQPQHF. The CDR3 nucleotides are TGTGCCAGCAGCTTTCGGCAGACGAATCAGCCCCAGCATTTT.

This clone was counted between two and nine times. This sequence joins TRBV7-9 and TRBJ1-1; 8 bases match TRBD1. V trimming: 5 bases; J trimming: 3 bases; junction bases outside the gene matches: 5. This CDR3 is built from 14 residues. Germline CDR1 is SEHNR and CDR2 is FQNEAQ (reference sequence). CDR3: CASSPTGVHTEAFF. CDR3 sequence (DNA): TGTGCCAGCAGCCCGACAGGGGTTCACACTGAAGCTTTCTTT. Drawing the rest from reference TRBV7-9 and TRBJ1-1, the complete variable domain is DTGVSQNPRHKITKRGQNVTFRCDPISEHNRLYWYRQTLGQGPEFLTYFQNEAQLEKSRLLSDRFSAERPKGSFSTLEIQRTEQGDSAMYLCASSPTGVHTEAFFGQGTRLTVV.

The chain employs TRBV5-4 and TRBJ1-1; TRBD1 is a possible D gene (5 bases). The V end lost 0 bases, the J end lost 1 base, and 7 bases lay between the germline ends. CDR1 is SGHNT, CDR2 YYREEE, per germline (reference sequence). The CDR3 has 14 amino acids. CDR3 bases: TGTGCCAGCAGCTTGGCAGGGTCGAACACTGAAGCTTTCTTT. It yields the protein CASSLAGSNTEAFF. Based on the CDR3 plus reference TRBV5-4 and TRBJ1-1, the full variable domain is ETGVTQSPTHLIKTRGQQVTLRCSSQSGHNTVSWYQQALGQGPQFIFQYYREEENGRGNFPPRFSGLQFPNYSSELNVNALELDDSALYLCASSLAGSNTEAFFGQGTRLTVV.

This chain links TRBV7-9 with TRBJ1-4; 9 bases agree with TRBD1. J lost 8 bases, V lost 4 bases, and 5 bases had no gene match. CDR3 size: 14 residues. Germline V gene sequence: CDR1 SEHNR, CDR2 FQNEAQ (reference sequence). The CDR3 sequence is CASSSDRGREKLFF. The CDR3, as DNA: TGTGCCAGCAGCTCGGACAGGGGTAGAGAAAAACTGTTTTTT.

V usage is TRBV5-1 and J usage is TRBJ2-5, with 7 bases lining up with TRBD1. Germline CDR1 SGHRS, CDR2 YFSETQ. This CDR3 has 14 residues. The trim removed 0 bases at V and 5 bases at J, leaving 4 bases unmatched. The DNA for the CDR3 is TGCGCCAGCAGCTTGGAAGGGGGCGGGGAGACCCAGTACTTC. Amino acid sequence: CASSLEGGGETQYF.

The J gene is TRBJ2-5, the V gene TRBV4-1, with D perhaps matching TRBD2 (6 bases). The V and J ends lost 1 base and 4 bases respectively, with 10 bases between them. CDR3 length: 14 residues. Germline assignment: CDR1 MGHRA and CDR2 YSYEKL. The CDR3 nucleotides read TGCGCCAGCAGCCAAGGGGACTCTCGAGAGACCCAGTACTTC. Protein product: CASSQGDSRETQYF.

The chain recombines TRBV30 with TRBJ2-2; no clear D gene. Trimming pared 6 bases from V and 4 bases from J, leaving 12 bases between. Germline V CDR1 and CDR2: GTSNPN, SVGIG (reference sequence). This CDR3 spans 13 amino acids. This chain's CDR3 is CACYGRRTGELFF. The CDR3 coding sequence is TGTGCCTGCTACGGTCGGCGCACCGGGGAGCTGTTTTTT.

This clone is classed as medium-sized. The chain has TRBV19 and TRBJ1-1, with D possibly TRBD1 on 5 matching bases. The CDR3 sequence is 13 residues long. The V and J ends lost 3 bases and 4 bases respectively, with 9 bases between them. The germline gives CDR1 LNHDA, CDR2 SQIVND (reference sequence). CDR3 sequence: CASSILRGTEAFF. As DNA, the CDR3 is TGTGCCAGTAGTATTCTTAGGGGCACTGAAGCTTTCTTT.

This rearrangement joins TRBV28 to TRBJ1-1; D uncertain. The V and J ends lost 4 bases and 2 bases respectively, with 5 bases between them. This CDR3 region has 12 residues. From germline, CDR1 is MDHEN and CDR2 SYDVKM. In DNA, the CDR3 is TGTGCCAGCAGTTGGGTAAACACTGAAGCTTTCTTT. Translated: CASSWVNTEAFF.

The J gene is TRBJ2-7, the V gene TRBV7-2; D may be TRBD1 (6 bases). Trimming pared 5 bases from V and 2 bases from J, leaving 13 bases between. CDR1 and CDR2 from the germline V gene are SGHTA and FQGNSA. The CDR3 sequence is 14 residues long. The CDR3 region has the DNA TGTGCCAGCAGCCCCACAGGGAACCCCTACGAGCAGTACTTC. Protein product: CASSPTGNPYEQYF.

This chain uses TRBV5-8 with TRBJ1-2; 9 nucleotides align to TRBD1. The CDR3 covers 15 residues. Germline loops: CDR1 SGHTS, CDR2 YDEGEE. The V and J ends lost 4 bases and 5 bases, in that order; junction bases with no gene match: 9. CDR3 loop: CASSMGQGLTYGYTF. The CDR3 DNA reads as TGTGCCAGCAGCATGGGACAGGGCCTTACTTATGGCTACACCTTC.

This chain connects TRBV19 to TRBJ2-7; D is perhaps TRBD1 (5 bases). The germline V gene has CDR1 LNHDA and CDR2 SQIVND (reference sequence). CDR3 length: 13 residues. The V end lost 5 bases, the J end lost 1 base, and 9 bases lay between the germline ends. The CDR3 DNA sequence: TGTGCCAGTAGTGGGGCGGTATCCTACGAGCAGTACTTC. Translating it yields CASSGAVSYEQYF. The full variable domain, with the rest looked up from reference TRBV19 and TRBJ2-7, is DGGITQSPKYLFRKEGQNVTLSCEQNLNHDAMYWYRQDPGQGLRLIYYSQIVNDFQKGDIAEGYSVSREKKESFPLTVTSAQKNPTAFYLCASSGAVSYEQYFGPGTRLTVT.